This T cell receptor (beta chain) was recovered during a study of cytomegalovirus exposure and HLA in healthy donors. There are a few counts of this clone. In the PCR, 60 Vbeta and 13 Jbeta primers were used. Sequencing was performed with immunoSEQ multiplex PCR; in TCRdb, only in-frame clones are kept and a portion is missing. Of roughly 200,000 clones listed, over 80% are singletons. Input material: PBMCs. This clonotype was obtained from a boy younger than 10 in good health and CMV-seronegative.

Here the CDR3 DNA reads TGCGCCAGCAGCACAGGGGACAGGGAGGGGAACACTGAAGCTTTCTTT. Its protein is CASSTGDREGNTEAFF. The rearrangement uses TRBV5-1 and TRBJ1-1, with 9 bases identical to TRBD1. CDR1 is SGHRS, CDR2 YFSETQ, per germline. The trim removed 4 bases at V and 1 base at J, leaving 8 bases unmatched. The CDR3 runs 16 residues.